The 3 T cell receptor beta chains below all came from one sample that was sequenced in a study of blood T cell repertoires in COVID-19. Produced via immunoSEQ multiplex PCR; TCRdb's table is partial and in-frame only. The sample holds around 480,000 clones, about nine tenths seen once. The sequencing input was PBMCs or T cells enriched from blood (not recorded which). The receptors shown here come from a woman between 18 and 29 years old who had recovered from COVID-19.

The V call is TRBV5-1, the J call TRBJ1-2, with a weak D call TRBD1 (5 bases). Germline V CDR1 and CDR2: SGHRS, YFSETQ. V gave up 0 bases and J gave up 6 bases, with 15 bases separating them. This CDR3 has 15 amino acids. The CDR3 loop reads CASSLDFQGGHGYTF. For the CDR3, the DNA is TGCGCCAGCAGCTTGGATTTCCAGGGAGGCCATGGCTACACCTTC.

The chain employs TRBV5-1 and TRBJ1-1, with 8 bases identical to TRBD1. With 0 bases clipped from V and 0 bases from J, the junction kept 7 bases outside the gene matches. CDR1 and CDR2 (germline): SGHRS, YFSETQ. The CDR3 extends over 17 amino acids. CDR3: CASSLGTGMGMNTEAFF. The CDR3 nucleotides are TGCGCCAGCAGCTTGGGGACAGGGATGGGCATGAACACTGAAGCTTTCTTT.

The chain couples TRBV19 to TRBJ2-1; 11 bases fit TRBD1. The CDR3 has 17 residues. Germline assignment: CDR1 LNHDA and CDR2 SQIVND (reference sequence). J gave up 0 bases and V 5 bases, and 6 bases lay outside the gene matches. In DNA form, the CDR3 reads TGTGCCAGTAGTTCCCGGGACAGGGGGGACTCCTACAATGAGCAGTTCTTC. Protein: CASSSRDRGDSYNEQFF.